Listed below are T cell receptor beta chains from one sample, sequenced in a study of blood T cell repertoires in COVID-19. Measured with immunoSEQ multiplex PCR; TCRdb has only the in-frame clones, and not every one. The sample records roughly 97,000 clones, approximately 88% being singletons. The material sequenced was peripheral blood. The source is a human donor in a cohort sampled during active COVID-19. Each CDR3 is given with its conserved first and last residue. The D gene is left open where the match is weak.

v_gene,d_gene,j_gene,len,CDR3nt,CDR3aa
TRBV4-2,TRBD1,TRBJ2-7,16,TGTGCCAGCAGCCAACGGGAAGGACAGGGAACTTACGAGCAGTACTTC,CASSQREGQGTYEQYF
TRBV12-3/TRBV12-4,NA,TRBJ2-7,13,TGTGCCAGCAGTCAGGGCCTTATCTACGAGCAGTACTTC,CASSQGLIYEQYF
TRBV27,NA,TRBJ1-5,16,TGTGCCAGCAGTTTATCTTATAGCAATAGCAATCAGCCCCAGCATTTT,CASSLSYSNSNQPQHF
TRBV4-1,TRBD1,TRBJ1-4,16,TGCGCCAGCAGCCAAAGTATTCCGGGACAGGGCCGAAAACTGTTTTTT,CASSQSIPGQGRKLFF
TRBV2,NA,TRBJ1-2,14,TGTGCCAGCAGTGCCGGGTCAGCTCAATATGGCTACACCTTC,CASSAGSAQYGYTF
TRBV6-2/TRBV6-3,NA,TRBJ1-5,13,TGTGCCAGCAGCCGGACGGGAAATCAGCCCCAGCATTTT,CASSRTGNQPQHF
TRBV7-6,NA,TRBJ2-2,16,TGTGCCAGCAGCTTATCGGGAAAAACGAACACCGGGGAGCTGTTTTTT,CASSLSGKTNTGELFF
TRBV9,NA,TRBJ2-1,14,TGTGCCAGCAGCGCCGAGGATGGCTACAATGAGCAGTTCTTC,CASSAEDGYNEQFF
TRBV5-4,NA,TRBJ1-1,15,TGTGCCAGCAGCTTGGCAGGGTCGGGTTCGGCTGAAGCTTTCTTT,CASSLAGSGSAEAFF
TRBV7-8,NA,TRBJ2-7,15,TGTGCCAGCAGCTTATCCGCGGGGAGCTCCTACGAGCAGTACTTC,CASSLSAGSSYEQYF
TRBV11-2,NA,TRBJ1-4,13,TGTGCCAGCAGCTTAGGATTGAGAGAAAAACTGTTTTTT,CASSLGLREKLFF
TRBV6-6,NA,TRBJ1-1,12,TGTGCCAGCAGTCCCCAGGCCGCTGAAGCTTTCTTT,CASSPQAAEAFF
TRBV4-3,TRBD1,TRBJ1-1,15,TGCGCCAGCAGCCAAGCAGACAGGGACTACACTGAAGCTTTCTTT,CASSQADRDYTEAFF
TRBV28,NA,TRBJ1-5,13,TGTGCCAGCAGTTTGCCAGGGGCTCAGCCCCAGCATTTT,CASSLPGAQPQHF
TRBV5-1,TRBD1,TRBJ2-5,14,TGCGCCAGCAGCTCACAGGGGGGCATCGAGACCCAGTACTTC,CASSSQGGIETQYF